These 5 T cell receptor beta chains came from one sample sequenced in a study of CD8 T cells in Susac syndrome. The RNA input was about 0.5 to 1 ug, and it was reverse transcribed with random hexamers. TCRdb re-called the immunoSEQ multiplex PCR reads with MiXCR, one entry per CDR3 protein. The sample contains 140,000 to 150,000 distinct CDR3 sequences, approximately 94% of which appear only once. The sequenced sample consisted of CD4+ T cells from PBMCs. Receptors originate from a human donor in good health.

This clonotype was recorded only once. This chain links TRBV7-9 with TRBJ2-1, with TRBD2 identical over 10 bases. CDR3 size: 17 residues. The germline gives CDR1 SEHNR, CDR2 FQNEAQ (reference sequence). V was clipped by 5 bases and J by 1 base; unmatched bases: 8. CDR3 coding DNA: TGTGCCAGCAGCATAGGGCTAGCGGGAGTGTCCTACAATGAGCAGTTCTTC. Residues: CASSIGLAGVSYNEQFF.

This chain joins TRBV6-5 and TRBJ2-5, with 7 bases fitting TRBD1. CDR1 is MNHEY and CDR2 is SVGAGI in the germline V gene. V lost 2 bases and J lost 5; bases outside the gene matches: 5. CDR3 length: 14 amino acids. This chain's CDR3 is CASSYTQGRETQYF. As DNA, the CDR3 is TGTGCCAGCAGTTACACACAGGGGCGGGAGACCCAGTACTTC.

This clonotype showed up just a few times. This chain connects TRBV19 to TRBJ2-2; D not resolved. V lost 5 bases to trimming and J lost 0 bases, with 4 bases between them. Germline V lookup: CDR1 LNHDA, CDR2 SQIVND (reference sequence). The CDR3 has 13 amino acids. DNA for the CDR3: TGTGCCAGTAGTTCCCCGAACACCGGGGAGCTGTTTTTT. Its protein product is CASSSPNTGELFF.

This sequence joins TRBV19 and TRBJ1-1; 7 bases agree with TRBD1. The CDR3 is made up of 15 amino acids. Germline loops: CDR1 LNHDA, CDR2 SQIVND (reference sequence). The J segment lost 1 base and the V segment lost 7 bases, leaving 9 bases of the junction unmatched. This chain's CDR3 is CASIPGGLRNTEAFF. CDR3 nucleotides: TGTGCCAGTATCCCAGGGGGATTGAGGAACACTGAAGCTTTCTTT.

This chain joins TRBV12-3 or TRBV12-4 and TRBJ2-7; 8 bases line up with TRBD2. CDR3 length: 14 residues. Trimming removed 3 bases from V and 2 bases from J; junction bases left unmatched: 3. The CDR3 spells CASSFSAGAYEQYF. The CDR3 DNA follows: TGTGCCAGCAGTTTTTCAGCGGGGGCCTACGAGCAGTACTTC.